Listed here are 5 T cell receptor beta chains from one sample, sequenced in a study of metastatic and nonmetastatic thyroid tumors. No patient had received any treatment before thyroid surgery. TCRdb re-clonotyped the PCR reads via MiXCR. The sample holds around 20,000 clones, roughly 29% seen once. The sequenced material came from blood. The receptors derive from a female donor with papillary thyroid cancer or a benign thyroid nodule (not recorded which). Some clones in this sample may be carry-over from other donors' samples.

The chain recombines TRBV18 with TRBJ2-7, with 11 bases that match TRBD1. CDR3 length: 17 amino acids. J gave up 2 bases and V 1 base, and 7 bases lay outside the gene matches. From germline, CDR1 is KGHSH and CDR2 LQKENI. The CDR3: CASSPRGLGQGAYEQYF. The CDR3 region has the DNA TGTGCCAGCTCACCACGAGGTTTGGGACAGGGGGCCTACGAGCAGTACTTC.

This clone was detected ten times or more. V gene TRBV20-1 combines with J gene TRBJ2-2; 12 bases map to TRBD1. V was pared by 3 bases and J by 5 bases, with 1 base of the junction left unmatched. Germline assignment: CDR1 DFQATT and CDR2 SNEGSKA (reference sequence). The CDR3 consists of 14 residues. The DNA for the CDR3 is TGCAGTGCTAGGGGACAGGGGGCAACCGGGGAGCTGTTTTTT. It translates to CSARGQGATGELFF.

This clone qualifies as medium-sized (0.01 to 0.1%). The chain joins TRBV27 to TRBJ1-2; D is uncertain. The CDR3 runs to 14 residues. Germline V gives CDR1 MNHEY, CDR2 SMNVEV (reference sequence). V was shortened by 5 bases and J by 6 bases, with 16 bases between the two germline ends. DNA for the CDR3: TGTGCCAGCAGTCCGCAACAGAGATACCATGGCTACACCTTC. It is translated as CASSPQQRYHGYTF.

Many counts were recorded for this clone. A single base separates this from a much larger clone, so it may be a read error. Lacking the conserved final phenylalanine or tryptophan, this CDR3 likely reflects a read error. V usage is TRBV3-1 and J usage is TRBJ1-2, with D hard to call. CDR3 length: 13 residues. The germline CDR1 and CDR2 sequences are LGHDT and YNNKEL (reference sequence). V lost 4 bases to trimming and J lost 8 bases, with 14 bases between them. CDR3 sequence: CASSLRQGAGYTL. The CDR3 DNA is TGTGCCAGCAGCCTTCGACAAGGCGCCGGCTACACCCTC.

CDR3 protein: CASSLSGVGKAFF. Here the CDR3 DNA reads TGCGCCAGCAGCTTGTCCGGGGTCGGTAAAGCTTTCTTT. The chain recombines TRBV5-1 with TRBJ1-1; D not resolved. The V gene's germline CDR1 is SGHRS and CDR2 YFSETQ. Trimming took off 1 base at V and 9 bases at J, with 13 bases between the two ends. CDR3 length: 13 amino acids.